These 11 T cell receptor beta chains were sequenced from one sample in a study of early T cells in non-severe SARS-CoV-2 infection. From the 5' RACE reads, TCRdb called clonotypes with MiXCR, one entry per CDR3 protein. The sample records tens of thousands of distinct CDR3 sequences, 4% to 4.5% being singletons. The sequenced material came from whole blood. The receptors were sampled from an adult who was a healthcare worker with PCR-confirmed SARS-CoV-2 infection or an uninfected control (not recorded which).

Of note for this clonotype: This may come from a read error, since a much larger clone is one base off. The chain uses TRBV6-5 and TRBJ1-3, with unresolved D. From germline, CDR1 is MNHEY and CDR2 SVGAGI. The CDR3 spans 11 residues. The CDR3 sequence is CASSPGNTINF. The CDR3 DNA follows: TGTGCCAGCAGCCCTGGAAACACCATAAATTTT.

This clonotype was found many times. This chain uses TRBV4-1 with TRBJ2-3, with a tentative D call TRBD2 (6 bases). V was shortened by 4 bases and J by 3 bases, with 14 bases between the two germline ends. Germline loops: CDR1 MGHRA, CDR2 YSYEKL. CDR3 length equals 15 residues. In DNA form, the CDR3 reads TGCGCCAGCAGCCCGCGGGGCAGGGCGACAGATACGCAGTATTTT. Translation: CASSPRGRATDTQYF.

This clonotype was counted at least ten times. This chain connects TRBV28 to TRBJ2-3; 10 positions match TRBD2. The CDR3 totals 17 residues. Trimming took 3 bases from V and 1 from J; bases not matched to a gene: 7. Looked up from germline, CDR1 is MDHEN and CDR2 is SYDVKM. This chain's CDR3 is CASSFQRGGLGTDTQYF. For the CDR3, the DNA is TGTGCCAGCAGTTTCCAGCGGGGGGGCCTTGGCACAGATACGCAGTATTTT.

This clonotype occurred many times. The chain joins TRBV5-4 to TRBJ2-7; TRBD1 matches 7 bases. Germline V gene data show CDR1 as SGHNT and CDR2 as YYREEE (reference sequence). This CDR3 is built from 14 residues. J was trimmed by 4 bases and V by 2 bases; bases with no gene match: 6. The CDR3 DNA reads TGTGCCAGCAGCTTCCCGGGACAGCCGTACGAGCAGTACTTC. Protein product: CASSFPGQPYEQYF.

This clonotype has a count of ten or more. This chain joins TRBV24-1 and TRBJ1-1, with a tentative D call TRBD1 (6 bases). CDR3 length: 13 residues. CDR1 is KGHDR and CDR2 is SFDVKD in the germline V gene. V shed 5 bases and J shed 7 bases, with 13 bases lying between them. CDR3 sequence (DNA): TGTGCCACCAGTGCCTCGACAGGAGATGAAGCTTTCTTT. Protein: CATSASTGDEAFF.

This clonotype was seen ten or more times. The chain links TRBV10-2 to TRBJ1-6, with D possibly TRBD1 on 6 matching bases. This CDR3 is 12 amino acids long. Germline CDR1 and CDR2: WSHSY and SAAADI. V was clipped by 5 bases and J by 8 bases, with 7 bases between them. For the CDR3, the DNA is TGCGCCAGCAGTTACAGGGATTCACCCCTCCACTTT. Its translation is CASSYRDSPLHF.

This clonotype was counted many times. The chain combines TRBV10-3 with TRBJ2-5; 7 positions agree with TRBD2. The V gene end was trimmed by 6 bases and the J gene end by 4 bases; junction bases not matched to a gene: 14. The V gene's germline CDR1 is ENHRY and CDR2 SYGVKD. The CDR3 is 16 amino acids. CDR3 protein: CAISIGTNPTLETQYF. The CDR3 nucleotides are TGTGCCATCAGCATCGGGACTAACCCCACCTTAGAGACCCAGTACTTC.

CDR3 region: CASSYPRTGLATEAFF. The CDR3 DNA sequence: TGTGCCAGCAGTTACCCGAGGACAGGGTTGGCCACTGAAGCTTTCTTT. J is TRBJ1-1 and V is TRBV6-2 or TRBV6-3; 8 nucleotides agree with TRBD1. Germline loops: CDR1 MNHEY, CDR2 SVGEGT. The CDR3 contains 16 residues. With V trimmed by 2 bases and J by 4 bases, 9 bases remained unmatched.

By sample share, this clonotype is medium-sized. J is TRBJ2-7 and V is TRBV6-5, with D possibly matching TRBD2 (5 bases). The length of the CDR3 is 14 residues. The germline V and J ends were trimmed by 5 bases and 1 base, with 12 bases remaining between them. Germline CDR1 is MNHEY and CDR2 is SVGAGI. CDR3 residues: CASSPKRGSYEQYF. The CDR3 nucleotides are TGTGCCAGCAGTCCAAAACGGGGTTCCTACGAGCAGTACTTC.

The chain carries TRBV24-1 and TRBJ1-2; TRBD1 aligns across 9 bases. Per germline, CDR1 KGHDR and CDR2 SFDVKD. The CDR3 runs 15 residues. V shed 4 bases, J shed 7 bases, and the junction held 9 bases outside the gene matches. The CDR3 is CATSDRGQGLVGYTF. Written as DNA, the CDR3 is TGTGCCACCAGTGACCGCGGACAGGGGCTGGTTGGCTACACCTTC.

This clonotype showed up just a few times. The V call is TRBV30, the J call TRBJ2-2, with D perhaps TRBD2 (5 bases). The V end lost 4 bases, the J end lost 4 bases, and 13 bases lay between the germline ends. Germline CDR1 reads GTSNPN; CDR2 reads SVGIG (reference sequence). The CDR3 loop spans 14 amino acids. The DNA for the CDR3 is TGTGCCTGGATGGGGAGTACGGCCACCGGGGAGCTGTTTTTT. It encodes CAWMGSTATGELFF.